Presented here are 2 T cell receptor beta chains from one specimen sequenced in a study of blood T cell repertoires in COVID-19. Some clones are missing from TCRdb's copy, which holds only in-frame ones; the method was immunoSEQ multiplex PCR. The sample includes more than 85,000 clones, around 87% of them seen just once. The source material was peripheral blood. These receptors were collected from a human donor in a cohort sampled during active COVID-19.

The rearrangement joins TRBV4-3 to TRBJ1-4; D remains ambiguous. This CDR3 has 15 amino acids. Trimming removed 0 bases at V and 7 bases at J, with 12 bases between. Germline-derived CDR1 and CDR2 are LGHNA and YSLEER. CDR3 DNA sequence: TGCGCCAGCAGCCAAGAACCGGGGTGGAGTGAAAAACTGTTTTTT. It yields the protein CASSQEPGWSEKLFF.

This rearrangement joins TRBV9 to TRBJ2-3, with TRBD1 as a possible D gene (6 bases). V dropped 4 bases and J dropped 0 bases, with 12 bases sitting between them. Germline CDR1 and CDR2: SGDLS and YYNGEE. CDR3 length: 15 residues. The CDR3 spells CASSSRTASTDTQYF. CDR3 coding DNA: TGTGCCAGCAGCTCCCGGACAGCTAGCACAGATACGCAGTATTTT.